These 23 T cell receptor beta chains originate from one sample sequenced in a study of blood T cell repertoires in COVID-19. Clones were read by immunoSEQ multiplex PCR, and TCRdb kept only the in-frame ones, dropping some. The sample comprises about 230,000 clones, more than 75% of which are singletons, and around 10% rests with the top ten. Input material: peripheral blood. Every receptor here comes from a man aged 45 to 65 with COVID-19, enrolled during active disease.

This chain uses TRBV29-1 with TRBJ1-6; TRBD1 agrees at 9 bases. The CDR3 covers 14 residues. The germline gives CDR1 SQVTM, CDR2 ANQGSEA. V lost 5 bases, J lost 8 bases, and 7 bases stayed unmatched. The CDR3 is CSVYRGPIYSPLHF. Written as DNA, the CDR3 is TGCAGCGTTTACAGGGGGCCGATTTATTCACCCCTCCACTTT.

The chain joins TRBV18 to TRBJ1-1; a possible D gene is TRBD1 (5 bases). The V end was cut by 2 bases, the J end by 1 base, with 5 bases between. Per germline, CDR1 KGHSH and CDR2 LQKENI. The CDR3 covers 13 residues. The CDR3 is CASSPRGNTEAFF. The CDR3 DNA follows: TGTGCCAGCTCACCAAGGGGGAACACTGAAGCTTTCTTT.

This chain uses TRBV18 with TRBJ1-1, with 10 bases aligning to TRBD1. The CDR3 length is 14 residues. Germline V CDR1 and CDR2: KGHSH, LQKENI. With V trimmed by 5 bases and J by 3 bases, 3 bases remained unmatched. In nucleotides, the CDR3 is TGTGCCAGCTCAAGCGGGACAGGGGACACTGAAGCTTTCTTT. Amino acids: CASSSGTGDTEAFF.

The V call is TRBV7-2, the J call TRBJ2-3; the D gene is possibly TRBD2 (6 bases). CDR1 and CDR2 from the germline V gene are SGHTA and FQGNSA. The CDR3 runs 13 residues. With 5 bases removed from V and 5 bases from J, the gap between germline ends came to 11 bases. The CDR3 DNA reads TGTGCCAGCAGCCCCCGGCGGGGAGATACGCAGTATTTT. As protein: CASSPRRGDTQYF.

The chain uses TRBV19 and TRBJ2-2, with TRBD1 matching over 8 bases. CDR1 is LNHDA, CDR2 SQIVND, per germline (reference sequence). CDR3 length: 14 residues. Germline trimming cut 5 bases from V and 8 bases from J; bases unmatched to any gene: 7. The CDR3 loop reads CASSPQGAVGELFF. The CDR3 nucleotides are TGTGCCAGTAGTCCTCAGGGGGCAGTGGGGGAGCTGTTTTTT.

The V and J genes are TRBV18 and TRBJ1-6, with D tentatively TRBD1 (6 bases). Germline V lookup: CDR1 KGHSH, CDR2 LQKENI. V lost 1 base and J lost 8, with 12 bases in between. The CDR3 totals 15 residues. CDR3 nucleotides: TGTGCCAGCTCACCACACCAGGGGATAGATTCACCCCTCCACTTT. The encoded protein is CASSPHQGIDSPLHF.

The genes are TRBV5-4 and TRBJ2-7; possibly TRBD1 for D (6 bases). Germline V lookup: CDR1 SGHNT, CDR2 YYREEE (reference sequence). This CDR3 has 15 residues. Trimming cost V 0 bases and J 0 bases, with 10 bases left between them. Here the CDR3 reads CASSLGQGTSYEQYF. DNA of the CDR3: TGTGCCAGCAGCTTGGGGCAGGGGACCTCCTACGAGCAGTACTTC.

In this sample, this clone turned up many times. The chain links TRBV6-5 to TRBJ1-5; D perhaps matches TRBD1 (6 bases). The CDR3 is 14 residues long. CDR1 MNHEY and CDR2 SVGAGI come from the germline V gene. Trimming pared 6 bases from V and 7 bases from J, leaving 16 bases between. Here the CDR3 reads CASRTQQGEQPQHF. As DNA, the CDR3 is TGTGCCAGCAGGACTCAACAGGGCGAGCAGCCCCAGCATTTT.

Concerning this clone itself: The same CDR3 can be traced to other DNA sequences in this sample. This chain connects TRBV18 to TRBJ1-2; weak D call: TRBD1 (6 bases). V was clipped by 0 bases and J by 2 bases, with 10 bases between them. Germline loops: CDR1 KGHSH, CDR2 LQKENI. CDR3 length: 15 amino acids. CDR3 in amino acids: CASSPPAGTNYGYTF. In nucleotides, the CDR3 is TGTGCCAGCTCACCACCAGCAGGGACAAACTATGGCTACACCTTC.

The chain carries TRBV18 and TRBJ2-1; 9 bases are shared with TRBD2. This CDR3 has 16 residues. The V segment lost 3 bases and the J segment 1 base; nucleotides outside the gene matches: 4. Per germline, CDR1 KGHSH and CDR2 LQKENI. The CDR3 spells CASSPAGGGSYNEQFF. CDR3 DNA sequence: TGTGCCAGCTCACCTGCGGGGGGGGGTTCCTACAATGAGCAGTTCTTC.

There are a few counts of this clone. The chain recombines TRBV14 with TRBJ1-1, with 7 bases aligning to TRBD1. This CDR3 is 15 amino acids long. Per the germline V gene, CDR1 is SGHDN and CDR2 is FVKESK. The V segment lost 2 bases and the J segment 3 bases; nucleotides outside the gene matches: 6. In DNA form, the CDR3 reads TGTGCCAGCAGCCAACAAACAGGGGTTTACACTGAAGCTTTCTTT. Its protein is CASSQQTGVYTEAFF.

The chain links TRBV5-1 to TRBJ1-6; D possibly corresponds to TRBD1 (6 bases). CDR3 length: 15 residues. Germline V gene sequence: CDR1 SGHRS, CDR2 YFSETQ. V lost 0 bases, J lost 14 bases, and 18 bases lay in between. The CDR3 sequence is CASSLVSLAQGTLHF. The CDR3 nucleotides read TGCGCCAGCAGCTTGGTTTCGCTTGCCCAGGGGACCCTCCACTTT.

This chain uses TRBV11-3 with TRBJ2-3, with TRBD1 matching over 8 bases. CDR3 length: 16 amino acids. Germline V gene data show CDR1 as SGHNT and CDR2 as YENEEA. After removal of 0 bases from V and 4 bases from J, the junction contained 6 bases not matched to a gene. The CDR3 DNA reads as TGTGCCAGCAGCTTAGATCTTGGACAGGGCCCAGATACGCAGTATTTT. This gives the protein CASSLDLGQGPDTQYF.

The genes are TRBV6-4 and TRBJ2-7; D might be TRBD2 (5 bases). Per the germline V gene, CDR1 is MRHNA and CDR2 is SNTAGT. The CDR3 consists of 14 residues. This chain's CDR3 is CATPREHLSYEQYF. Here the CDR3 DNA reads TGTGCAACCCCAAGGGAGCACCTCTCCTACGAGCAGTACTTC.

The gene calls are TRBV6-1 and TRBJ2-7, with 8 bases lining up with TRBD2. Trimming took 3 bases from V and 0 from J; bases not matched to a gene: 7. Per germline, CDR1 MNHNS and CDR2 SASEGT. The CDR3 sequence is 16 residues long. This CDR3 is CASSERLAKSSYEQYF. The CDR3 DNA is TGTGCCAGCAGTGAGAGACTAGCGAAAAGCTCCTACGAGCAGTACTTC.

The J gene is TRBJ1-2, the V gene TRBV5-4, with D tentatively TRBD1 (5 bases). CDR1 is SGHNT and CDR2 is YYREEE in the germline V gene (reference sequence). CDR3 length: 13 amino acids. V was cut by 0 bases and J by 8 bases, with 11 bases left in between. The CDR3: CASSLAQGEGYTF. The CDR3 DNA is TGTGCCAGCAGCTTGGCCCAGGGCGAGGGCTACACCTTC.

The chain joins TRBV19 to TRBJ2-3; weak D call: TRBD1 (5 bases). Per germline, CDR1 LNHDA and CDR2 SQIVND (reference sequence). Trimming took off 3 bases at V and 1 base at J, with 11 bases between the two ends. The CDR3 sequence is 15 residues long. The CDR3 nucleotides are TGTGCCAGTAGTATCTGGGGCCAGCGCACAGATACGCAGTATTTT. Its protein is CASSIWGQRTDTQYF.

In its sample, this clone was seen a few times. The J gene is TRBJ2-6, the V gene TRBV7-9, with 9 bases lining up with TRBD1. The CDR3 is 17 amino acids. The V gene end was trimmed by 7 bases and the J gene end by 4 bases; junction bases not matched to a gene: 11. In germline, CDR1 is SEHNR, CDR2 FQNEAQ (reference sequence). The CDR3 DNA sequence: TGTGCCAGCACGCCTACAGGGGGCCCTGGAGGGGCCAACGTCCTGACTTTC. This encodes CASTPTGGPGGANVLTF.

The rearrangement joins TRBV7-2 to TRBJ2-7; a possible D gene is TRBD1 (6 bases). Trimming removed 3 bases from V and 1 base from J, with 10 bases in between. This CDR3 is 14 amino acids long. Germline V gives CDR1 SGHTA, CDR2 FQGNSA. Here the CDR3 DNA reads TGTGCCAGCAGCTTCCAGGGGCCTTCCTACGAGCAGTACTTC. Translating gives CASSFQGPSYEQYF.

This chain links TRBV6-2 or TRBV6-3 with TRBJ2-7, with a possible D match to TRBD1 (6 bases). Germline V gene data show CDR1 as MNHEY and CDR2 as SVGEGT. V gave up 6 bases and J gave up 3 bases, with 9 bases separating them. The CDR3 is 12 residues long. CDR3 sequence (DNA): TGTGCCAGCAGCCGGGACAACTACGAGCAGTACTTC. Its protein is CASSRDNYEQYF.

The rearrangement links TRBV7-9 to TRBJ1-2; D call uncertain. Trimming took off 2 bases at V and 1 base at J, with 11 bases between the two ends. This CDR3 has 15 residues. CDR1 SEHNR and CDR2 FQNEAQ come from the germline V gene (reference sequence). The CDR3 here is CASSLLGENNYGYTF. In DNA form, the CDR3 reads TGTGCCAGCAGCTTACTGGGAGAGAATAACTATGGCTACACCTTC. The whole variable domain, remainder taken from reference TRBV7-9 and TRBJ1-2, is DTGVSQNPRHKITKRGQNVTFRCDPISEHNRLYWYRQTLGQGPEFLTYFQNEAQLEKSRLLSDRFSAERPKGSFSTLEIQRTEQGDSAMYLCASSLLGENNYGYTFGSGTRLTVV.

This chain uses TRBV28 with TRBJ2-1, with 12 bases matching TRBD2. The V segment lost 1 base and the J segment 8 bases; nucleotides outside the gene matches: 12. The CDR3 consists of 18 residues. Per germline, CDR1 MDHEN and CDR2 SYDVKM. In DNA, the CDR3 is TGTGCCAGCAGTTTATCTAGCGGGGGGGCGGTGGGGATCGATGAGCAGTTCTTC. Protein sequence: CASSLSSGGAVGIDEQFF.

This chain joins TRBV5-1 and TRBJ2-5; D might be TRBD1 (6 bases). V shed 6 bases and J shed 2 bases, with 11 bases lying between them. The CDR3 has 13 amino acids. From germline, CDR1 is SGHRS and CDR2 YFSETQ. CDR3 loop: CASMDSNQETQYF. The CDR3 DNA follows: TGCGCCAGCATGGACAGTAATCAAGAGACCCAGTACTTC. Supplemented by reference TRBV5-1 and TRBJ2-5, the full variable domain reads KAGVTQTPRYLIKTRGQQVTLSCSPISGHRSVSWYQQTPGQGLQFLFEYFSETQRNKGNFPGRFSGRQFSNSRSEMNVSTLELGDSALYLCASMDSNQETQYFGPGTRLLVL.